This TCR beta chain is from a study of blood T cell repertoires in COVID-19. Study-wide background: PBMCs, B-cell-depleted T cells, or T cells were the source of the cDNA or gDNA that made up the material.

The CDR3 runs 13 residues. J gave up 7 bases and V 6 bases, and 9 bases lay outside the gene matches. Germline assignment: CDR1 LGHNT and CDR2 FRNRAP. Per the study methods: Researchers report that nucleated cell counts were estimated from reference gene primer amplification. TCRdb keeps only in-frame clones here, not all; method: immunoSEQ multiplex PCR. For V, J and clone size, that table is used; D and trimming come from the DNA. The repertoire consists of a few hundred thousand clones, with around 84% occurring once and the leading ten covering 4.5% to 6%. The rearrangement uses TRBV12-5 and TRBJ2-7; 7 nucleotides agree with TRBD2. The sequenced material came from peripheral blood. This clonotype originated in a woman in her sixties who had recovered from COVID-19. The CDR3 loop is CASGPPMGGEQYF. CDR3 bases: TGTGCTAGTGGCCCGCCAATGGGAGGGGAGCAGTACTTC.